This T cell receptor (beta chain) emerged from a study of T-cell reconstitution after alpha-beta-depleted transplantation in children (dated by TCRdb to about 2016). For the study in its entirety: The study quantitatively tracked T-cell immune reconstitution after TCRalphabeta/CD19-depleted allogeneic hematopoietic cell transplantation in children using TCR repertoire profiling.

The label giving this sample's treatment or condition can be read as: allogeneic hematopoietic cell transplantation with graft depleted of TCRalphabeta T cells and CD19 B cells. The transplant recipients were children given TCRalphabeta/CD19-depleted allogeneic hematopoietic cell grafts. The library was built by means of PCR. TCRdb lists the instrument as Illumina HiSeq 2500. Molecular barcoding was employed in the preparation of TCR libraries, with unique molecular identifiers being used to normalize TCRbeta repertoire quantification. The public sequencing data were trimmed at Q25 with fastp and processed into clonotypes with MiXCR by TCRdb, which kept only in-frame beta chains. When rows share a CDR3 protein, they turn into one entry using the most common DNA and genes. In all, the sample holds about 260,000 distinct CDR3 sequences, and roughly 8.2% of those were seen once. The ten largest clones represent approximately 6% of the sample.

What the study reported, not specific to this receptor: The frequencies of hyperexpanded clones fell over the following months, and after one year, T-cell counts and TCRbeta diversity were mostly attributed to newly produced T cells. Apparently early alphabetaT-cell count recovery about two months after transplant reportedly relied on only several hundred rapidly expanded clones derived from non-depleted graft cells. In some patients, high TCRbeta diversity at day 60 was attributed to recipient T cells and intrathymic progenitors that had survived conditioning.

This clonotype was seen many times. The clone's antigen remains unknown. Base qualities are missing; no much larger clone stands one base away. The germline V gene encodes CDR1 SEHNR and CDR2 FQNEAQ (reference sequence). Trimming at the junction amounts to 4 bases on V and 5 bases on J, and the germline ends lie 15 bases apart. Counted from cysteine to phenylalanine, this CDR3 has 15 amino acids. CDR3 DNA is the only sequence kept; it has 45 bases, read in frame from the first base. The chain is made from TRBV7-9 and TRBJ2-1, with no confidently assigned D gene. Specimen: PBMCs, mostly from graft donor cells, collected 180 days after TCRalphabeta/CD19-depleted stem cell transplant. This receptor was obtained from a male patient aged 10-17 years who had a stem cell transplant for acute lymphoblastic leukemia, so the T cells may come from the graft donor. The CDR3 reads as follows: CASSSGFKRNNEQFF. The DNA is TGTGCCAGCAGCTCCGGGTTTAAGAGGAACAATGAGCAGTTCTTC.